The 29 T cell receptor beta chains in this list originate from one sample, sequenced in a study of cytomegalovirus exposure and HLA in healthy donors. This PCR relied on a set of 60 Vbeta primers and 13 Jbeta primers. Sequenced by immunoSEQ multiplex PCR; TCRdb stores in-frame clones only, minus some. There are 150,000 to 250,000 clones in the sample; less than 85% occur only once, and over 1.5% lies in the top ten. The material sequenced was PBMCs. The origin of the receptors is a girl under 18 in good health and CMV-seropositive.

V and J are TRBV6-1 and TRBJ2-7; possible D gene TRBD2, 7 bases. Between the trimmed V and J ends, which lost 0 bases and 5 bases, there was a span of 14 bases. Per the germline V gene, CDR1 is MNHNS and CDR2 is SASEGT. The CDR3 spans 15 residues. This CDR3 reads CASSEAGGAGDEQYF. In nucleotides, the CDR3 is TGTGCCAGCAGTGAAGCAGGGGGGGCTGGGGACGAGCAGTACTTC.

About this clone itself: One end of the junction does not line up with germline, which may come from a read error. The CDR3 region is CASSQDGNF. The DNA of the CDR3 is TGTGCCAGCAGCCAAGACGGGAACTTC. The V and J genes are TRBV3-1 (or the pseudogene TRBV3-2) and TRBJ2-7; tentative D call: TRBD2 (5 bases). The CDR3 totals 9 residues. Germline CDR1 and CDR2: LGHDT and YNNKEL (reference sequence).

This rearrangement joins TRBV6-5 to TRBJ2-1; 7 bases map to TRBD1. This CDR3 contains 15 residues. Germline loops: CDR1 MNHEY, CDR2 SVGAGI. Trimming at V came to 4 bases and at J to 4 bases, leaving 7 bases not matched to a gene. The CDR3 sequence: CASSSGQPIYNEQFF. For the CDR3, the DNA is TGTGCCAGCAGTTCGGGACAGCCTATTTACAATGAGCAGTTCTTC.

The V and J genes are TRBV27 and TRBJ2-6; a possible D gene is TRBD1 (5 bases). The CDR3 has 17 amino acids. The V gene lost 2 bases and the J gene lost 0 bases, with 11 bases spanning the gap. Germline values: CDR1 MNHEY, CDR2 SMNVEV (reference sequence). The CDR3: CASSLLGAYSGANVLTF. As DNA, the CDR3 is TGTGCCAGCAGTTTACTTGGGGCTTACTCTGGGGCCAACGTCCTGACTTTC.

This CDR3 reads CASSQPTGGEQYF. The CDR3 nucleotides are TGCGCCAGCAGCCAACCGACAGGGGGCGAGCAGTACTTC. The chain uses TRBV4-1 and TRBJ2-7; TRBD1 matches at 9 bases. This CDR3 is built from 13 residues. Per the germline V gene, CDR1 is MGHRA and CDR2 is YSYEKL. J was trimmed by 6 bases and V by 2 bases; bases with no gene match: 2.

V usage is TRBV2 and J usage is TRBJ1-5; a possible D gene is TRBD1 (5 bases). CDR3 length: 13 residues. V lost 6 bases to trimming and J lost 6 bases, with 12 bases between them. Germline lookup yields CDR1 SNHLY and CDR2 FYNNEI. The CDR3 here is CASSPGGVQPQHF. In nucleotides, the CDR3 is TGTGCCAGCAGCCCGGGGGGAGTTCAGCCCCAGCATTTT.

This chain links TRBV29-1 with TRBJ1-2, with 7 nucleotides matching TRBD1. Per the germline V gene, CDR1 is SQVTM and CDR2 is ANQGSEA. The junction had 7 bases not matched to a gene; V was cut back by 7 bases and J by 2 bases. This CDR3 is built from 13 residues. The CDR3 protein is CSAVPTGNYGYTF. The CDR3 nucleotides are TGCAGCGCAGTCCCGACAGGGAACTATGGCTACACCTTC. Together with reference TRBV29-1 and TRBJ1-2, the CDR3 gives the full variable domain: SAVISQKPSRDICQRGTSLTIQCQVDSQVTMMFWYRQQPGQSLTLIATANQGSEATYESGFVIDKFPISRPNLTFSTLTVSNMSPEDSSIYLCSAVPTGNYGYTFGSGTRLTVV.

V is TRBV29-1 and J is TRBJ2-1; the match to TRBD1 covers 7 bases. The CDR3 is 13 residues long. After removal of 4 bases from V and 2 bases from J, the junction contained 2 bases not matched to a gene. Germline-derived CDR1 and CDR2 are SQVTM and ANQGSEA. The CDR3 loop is CSVGDRAYNEQFF. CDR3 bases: TGCAGCGTTGGGGACAGAGCCTACAATGAGCAGTTCTTC.

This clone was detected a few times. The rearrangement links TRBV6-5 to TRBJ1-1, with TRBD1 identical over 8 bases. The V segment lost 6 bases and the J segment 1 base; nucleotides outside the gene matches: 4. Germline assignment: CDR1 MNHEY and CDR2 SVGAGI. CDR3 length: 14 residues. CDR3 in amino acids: CASRGQVGNTEAFF. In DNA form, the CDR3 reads TGTGCCAGCAGGGGACAGGTTGGGAACACTGAAGCTTTCTTT.

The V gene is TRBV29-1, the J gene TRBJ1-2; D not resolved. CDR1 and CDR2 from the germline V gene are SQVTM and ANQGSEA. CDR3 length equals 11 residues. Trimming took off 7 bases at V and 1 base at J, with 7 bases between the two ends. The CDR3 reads CSGALNYGYTF. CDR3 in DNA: TGCAGCGGGGCTCTTAACTATGGCTACACCTTC.

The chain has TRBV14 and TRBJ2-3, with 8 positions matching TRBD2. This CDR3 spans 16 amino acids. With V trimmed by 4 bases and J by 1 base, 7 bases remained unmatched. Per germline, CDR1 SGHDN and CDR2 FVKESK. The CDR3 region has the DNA TGTGCCAGCAGCCCCCTTAGCGGGGCCGGCACAGATACGCAGTATTTT. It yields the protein CASSPLSGAGTDTQYF.

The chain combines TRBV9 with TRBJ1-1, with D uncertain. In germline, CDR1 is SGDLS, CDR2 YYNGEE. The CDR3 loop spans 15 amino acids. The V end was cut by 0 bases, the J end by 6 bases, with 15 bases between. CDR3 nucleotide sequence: TGTGCCAGCAGCGTAGACCCCCACGTGGGCGCTGAAGCTTTCTTT. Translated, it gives CASSVDPHVGAEAFF.

The CDR3 sequence: CASSKTGQTYEQYF. Written as DNA, the CDR3 is TGTGCCAGCAGCAAAACAGGACAGACCTACGAGCAGTACTTC. The chain uses TRBV11-2 and TRBJ2-7; D is perhaps TRBD1 (6 bases). The germline V gene has CDR1 SGHAT and CDR2 FQNNGV. CDR3 length equals 14 residues. Between the trimmed V and J ends, which lost 5 bases and 2 bases, there was a span of 13 bases.

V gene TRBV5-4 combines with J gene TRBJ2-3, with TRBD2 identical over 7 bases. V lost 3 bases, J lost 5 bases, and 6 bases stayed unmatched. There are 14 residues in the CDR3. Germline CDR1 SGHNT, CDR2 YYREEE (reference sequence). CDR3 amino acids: CASSSGREGDTQYF. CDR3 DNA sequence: TGTGCCAGCAGCTCCGGCAGGGAGGGAGATACGCAGTATTTT. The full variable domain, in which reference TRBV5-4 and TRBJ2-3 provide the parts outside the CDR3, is ETGVTQSPTHLIKTRGQQVTLRCSSQSGHNTVSWYQQALGQGPQFIFQYYREEENGRGNFPPRFSGLQFPNYSSELNVNALELDDSALYLCASSSGREGDTQYFGPGTRLTVL.

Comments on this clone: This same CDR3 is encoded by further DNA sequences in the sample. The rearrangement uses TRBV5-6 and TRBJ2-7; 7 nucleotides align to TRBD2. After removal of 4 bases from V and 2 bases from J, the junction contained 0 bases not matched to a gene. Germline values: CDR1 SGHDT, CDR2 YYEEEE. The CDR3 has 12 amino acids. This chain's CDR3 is CASSLAAYEQYF. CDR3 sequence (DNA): TGTGCCAGCAGCCTAGCGGCCTACGAGCAGTACTTC.

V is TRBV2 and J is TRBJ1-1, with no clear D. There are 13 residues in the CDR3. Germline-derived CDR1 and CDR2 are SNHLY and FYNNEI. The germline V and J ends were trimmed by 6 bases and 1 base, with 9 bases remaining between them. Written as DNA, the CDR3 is TGTGCCAGCAGCTCAACAGAGAACACTGAAGCTTTCTTT. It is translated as CASSSTENTEAFF.

The DNA for the CDR3 is TGTGCCAGCAGCTTCCACGAACAGGGTTGGAACTCCTACGAGCAGTACTTC. Encoded protein: CASSFHEQGWNSYEQYF. This chain connects TRBV7-9 to TRBJ2-7, with D perhaps TRBD1 (6 bases). Deletions cut 3 bases from V and 0 bases from J, with 18 bases between. The V gene's germline CDR1 is SEHNR and CDR2 FQNEAQ (reference sequence). There are 17 residues in the CDR3. The full variable domain, with the rest looked up from reference TRBV7-9 and TRBJ2-7, is DTGVSQNPRHKITKRGQNVTFRCDPISEHNRLYWYRQTLGQGPEFLTYFQNEAQLEKSRLLSDRFSAERPKGSFSTLEIQRTEQGDSAMYLCASSFHEQGWNSYEQYFGPGTRLTVT.

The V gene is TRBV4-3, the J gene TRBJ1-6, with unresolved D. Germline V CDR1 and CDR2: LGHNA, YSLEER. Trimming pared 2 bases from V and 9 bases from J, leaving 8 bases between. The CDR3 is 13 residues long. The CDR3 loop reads CASSQSKPSPLHF. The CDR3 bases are TGCGCCAGCAGCCAATCAAAGCCTTCACCCCTCCACTTT.

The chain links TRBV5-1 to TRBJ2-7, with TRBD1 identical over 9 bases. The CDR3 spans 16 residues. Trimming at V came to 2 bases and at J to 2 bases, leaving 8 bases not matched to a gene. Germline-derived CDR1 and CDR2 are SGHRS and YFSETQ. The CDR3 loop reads CASSLQGASNAYEQYF. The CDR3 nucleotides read TGCGCCAGCAGCTTACAGGGGGCCTCCAACGCCTACGAGCAGTACTTC.

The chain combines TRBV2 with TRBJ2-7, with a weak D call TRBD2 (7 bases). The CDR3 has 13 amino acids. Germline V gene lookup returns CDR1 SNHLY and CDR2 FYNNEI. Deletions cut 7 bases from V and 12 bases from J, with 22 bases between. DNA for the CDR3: TGTGCCAGCACCCCTTTAGAGGGGGGGAGGCTGTACTTC. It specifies CASTPLEGGRLYF.

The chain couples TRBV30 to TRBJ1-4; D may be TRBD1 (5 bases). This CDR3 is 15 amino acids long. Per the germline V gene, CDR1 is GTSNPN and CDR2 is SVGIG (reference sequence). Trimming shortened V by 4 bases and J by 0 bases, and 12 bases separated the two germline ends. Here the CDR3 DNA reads TGTGCCTGGACCGACCGGGGGGCAACTAATGAAAAACTGTTTTTT. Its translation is CAWTDRGATNEKLFF. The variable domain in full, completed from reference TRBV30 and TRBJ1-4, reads SQTIHQWPATLVQPVGSPLSLECTVEGTSNPNLYWYRQAAGRGLQLLFYSVGIGQISSEVPQNLSASRPQDRQFILSSKKLLLSDSGFYLCAWTDRGATNEKLFFGSGTQLSVL.

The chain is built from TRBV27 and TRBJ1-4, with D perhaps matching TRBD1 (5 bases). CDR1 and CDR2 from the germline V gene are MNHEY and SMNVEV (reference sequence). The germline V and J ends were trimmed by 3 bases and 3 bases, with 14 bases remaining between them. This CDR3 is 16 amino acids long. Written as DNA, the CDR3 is TGTGCCAGCAGTTTCGATGGGGGGATGCCTAATGAAAAACTGTTTTTT. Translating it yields CASSFDGGMPNEKLFF.

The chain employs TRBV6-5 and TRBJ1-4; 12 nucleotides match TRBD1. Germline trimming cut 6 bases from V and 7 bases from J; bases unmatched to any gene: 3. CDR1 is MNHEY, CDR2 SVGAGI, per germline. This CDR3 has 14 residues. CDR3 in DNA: TGTGCCAGCAGGGGACAGGGGGCCATTGAAAAACTGTTTTTT. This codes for CASRGQGAIEKLFF.

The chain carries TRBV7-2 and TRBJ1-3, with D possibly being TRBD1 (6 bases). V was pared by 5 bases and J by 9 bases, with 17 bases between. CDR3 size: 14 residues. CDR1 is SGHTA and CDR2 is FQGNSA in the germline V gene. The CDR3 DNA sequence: TGTGCCAGCAGCCCGGACAGATCCCGCATCACCATATATTTT. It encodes CASSPDRSRITIYF.

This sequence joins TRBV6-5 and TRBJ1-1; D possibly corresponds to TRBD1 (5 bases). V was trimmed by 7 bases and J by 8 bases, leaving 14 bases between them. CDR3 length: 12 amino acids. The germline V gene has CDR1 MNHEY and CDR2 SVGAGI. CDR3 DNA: TGTGCCAGCACTGCGGGGCTTGGGGAAGCTTTCTTT. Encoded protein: CASTAGLGEAFF.

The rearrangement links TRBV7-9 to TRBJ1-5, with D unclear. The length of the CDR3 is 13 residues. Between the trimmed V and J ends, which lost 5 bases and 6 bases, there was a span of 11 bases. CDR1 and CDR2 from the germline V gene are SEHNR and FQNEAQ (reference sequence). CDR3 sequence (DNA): TGTGCCAGCAGCCCTCTCCTAGGTCAGCCCCAGCATTTT. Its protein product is CASSPLLGQPQHF.

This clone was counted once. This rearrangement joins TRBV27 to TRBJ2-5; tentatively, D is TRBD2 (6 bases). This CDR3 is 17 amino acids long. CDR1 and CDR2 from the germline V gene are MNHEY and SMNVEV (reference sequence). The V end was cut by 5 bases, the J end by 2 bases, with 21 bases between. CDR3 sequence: CASSRVSGWGVQETQYF. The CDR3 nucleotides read TGTGCCAGCAGTCGGGTGAGCGGGTGGGGCGTTCAAGAGACCCAGTACTTC.

Here the CDR3 DNA reads TGTGCCATCAGCGCGGACAGGGGAGATTCTGAGCAGTTCTTC. Its protein product is CAISADRGDSEQFF. This sequence joins TRBV10-3 and TRBJ2-1; 9 nucleotides align to TRBD1. The V segment lost 6 bases and the J segment 9 bases; nucleotides outside the gene matches: 9. Germline V gives CDR1 ENHRY, CDR2 SYGVKD. The length of the CDR3 is 14 residues.

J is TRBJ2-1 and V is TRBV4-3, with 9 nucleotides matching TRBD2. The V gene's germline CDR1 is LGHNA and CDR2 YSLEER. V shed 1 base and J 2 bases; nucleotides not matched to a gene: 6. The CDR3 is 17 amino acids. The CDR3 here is CASSQAQRGATYNEQFF. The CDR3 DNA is TGCGCCAGCAGCCAAGCCCAGCGGGGGGCTACCTACAATGAGCAGTTCTTC.